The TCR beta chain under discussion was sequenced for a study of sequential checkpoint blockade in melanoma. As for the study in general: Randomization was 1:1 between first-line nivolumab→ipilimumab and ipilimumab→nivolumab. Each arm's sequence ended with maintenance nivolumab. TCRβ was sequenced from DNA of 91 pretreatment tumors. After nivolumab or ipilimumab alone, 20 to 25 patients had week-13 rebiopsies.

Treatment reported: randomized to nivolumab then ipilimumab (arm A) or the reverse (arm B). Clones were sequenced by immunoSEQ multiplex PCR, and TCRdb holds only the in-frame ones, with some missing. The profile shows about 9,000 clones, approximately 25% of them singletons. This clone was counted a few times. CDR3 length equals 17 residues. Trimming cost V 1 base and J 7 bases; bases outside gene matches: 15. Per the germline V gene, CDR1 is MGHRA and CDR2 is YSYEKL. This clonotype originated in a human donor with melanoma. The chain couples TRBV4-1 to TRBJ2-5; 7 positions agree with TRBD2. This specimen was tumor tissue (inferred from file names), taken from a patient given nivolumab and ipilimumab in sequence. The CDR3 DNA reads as TGCGCCAGCAGCCAAGGGGATAGCGGGCTCCCTCGTGGGACCCAGTACTTC. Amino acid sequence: CASSQGDSGLPRGTQYF.